The 32 T cell receptor beta chains below come from one sample, sequenced in a study of OX40 agonist ivuxolimab in advanced cancers. The data were produced by immunoSEQ multiplex PCR, yet TCRdb's version contains in-frame clones alone and is incomplete. The repertoire has over 55,000 clones, approximately 90% of them found once; the top ten carry 2.2%. The sample in question was CD4+ or CD8+ T cells sorted from blood, obtained in a trial of the OX40 agonist ivuxolimab. These receptors all stem from an adult with an advanced solid tumor such as melanoma, head and neck, liver or kidney cancer.

CDR3 sequence reads: CASSLGSQSGGPYEQYF. The DNA for the CDR3 is TGTGCCAGCAGCTTAGGGTCCCAAAGCGGGGGTCCCTACGAGCAGTACTTC. The J gene is TRBJ2-7, the V gene TRBV7-2, with 8 positions matching TRBD2. The germline CDR1 and CDR2 sequences are SGHTA and FQGNSA. This CDR3 contains 17 residues. V shed 1 base, J shed 2 bases, and the junction held 10 bases outside the gene matches. The variable domain in full, with the rest retrieved from reference TRBV7-2 and TRBJ2-7, is GAGVSQSPSNKVTEKGKDVELRCDPISGHTALYWYRQSLGQGLEFLIYFQGNSAPDKSGLPSDRFSAERTGGSVSTLTIQRTQQEDSAVYLCASSLGSQSGGPYEQYFGPGTRLTVT.

V gene TRBV6-5 combines with J gene TRBJ2-5, with D possibly being TRBD2 (6 bases). Germline assignment: CDR1 MNHEY and CDR2 SVGAGI. This CDR3 contains 14 residues. The ends were cut back, 6 bases at V and 5 bases at J, with 16 bases in the middle. CDR3 in amino acids: CASSRSPEGETQYF. CDR3 sequence (DNA): TGTGCCAGCAGCCGGTCCCCGGAGGGGGAGACCCAGTACTTC.

The V call is TRBV19, the J call TRBJ2-7; possible D gene TRBD2, 5 bases. From germline, CDR1 is LNHDA and CDR2 SQIVND (reference sequence). V was cut by 3 bases and J by 0 bases, with 15 bases left in between. The CDR3 is 16 amino acids. This CDR3 is CASSMTEELGSYEQYF. The CDR3 nucleotides read TGTGCCAGTAGTATGACCGAGGAACTAGGCTCCTACGAGCAGTACTTC. Full variable domain (outside the CDR3, taken from reference TRBV19 and TRBJ2-7): DGGITQSPKYLFRKEGQNVTLSCEQNLNHDAMYWYRQDPGQGLRLIYYSQIVNDFQKGDIAEGYSVSREKKESFPLTVTSAQKNPTAFYLCASSMTEELGSYEQYFGPGTRLTVT.

The gene calls are TRBV19 and TRBJ2-1; D is perhaps TRBD2 (7 bases). The V gene's germline CDR1 is LNHDA and CDR2 SQIVND (reference sequence). The CDR3 length is 17 residues. V dropped 1 base and J dropped 8 bases, with 21 bases sitting between them. CDR3 region: CASSIVLGFSGGDEQFF. CDR3 sequence (DNA): TGTGCCAGTAGTATAGTTCTTGGGTTCTCGGGGGGCGATGAGCAGTTCTTC.

CDR3 sequence reads: CATSRVRGAPWGNQPQHF. CDR3 in DNA: TGTGCCACCAGCAGAGTGCGCGGGGCCCCCTGGGGCAATCAGCCCCAGCATTTT. The rearrangement joins TRBV15 to TRBJ1-5; D might be TRBD1 (5 bases). Trimming took 1 base from V and 2 from J, leaving 18 bases between them. The germline gives CDR1 LNHNV, CDR2 YYDKDF (reference sequence). The CDR3 totals 18 residues.

The CDR3 nucleotides read TGTGCCAGCAGCTTTGATCACAGGGCCAACTATGGCTACACCTTC. Residues: CASSFDHRANYGYTF. The chain links TRBV5-6 to TRBJ1-2; the D gene is possibly TRBD1 (6 bases). Per germline, CDR1 SGHDT and CDR2 YYEEEE. The V and J ends lost 2 bases and 2 bases respectively, with 13 bases between them. CDR3 length: 15 amino acids.

This chain connects TRBV7-3 to TRBJ2-2, with D uncertain. Germline CDR1 SGHTA, CDR2 FQGTGA. The CDR3 sequence is 15 residues long. Trimming cost V 5 bases and J 2 bases, with 12 bases left between them. As DNA, the CDR3 is TGTGCCAGCAGCCCTTCGACAAGCAACACCGGGGAGCTGTTTTTT. Translation: CASSPSTSNTGELFF.

The chain recombines TRBV7-2 with TRBJ2-2, with 8 bases matching TRBD2. The CDR3 has 17 residues. The V gene's germline CDR1 is SGHTA and CDR2 FQGNSA. V was pared by 4 bases and J by 5 bases, with 12 bases of the junction left unmatched. The CDR3 here is CASSWGLGVIDTGELFF. CDR3 sequence (DNA): TGTGCCAGCAGCTGGGGACTAGGGGTGATTGATACCGGGGAGCTGTTTTTT.

The J gene is TRBJ2-7, the V gene TRBV6-5; 9 bases map to TRBD2. The CDR3 covers 14 residues. The V gene end was trimmed by 4 bases and the J gene end by 3 bases; junction bases not matched to a gene: 4. In germline, CDR1 is MNHEY, CDR2 SVGAGI. The CDR3 DNA reads as TGTGCCAGCAGTTCACTAGCGGGTATCTACGAGCAGTACTTC. Its protein is CASSSLAGIYEQYF.

This chain links TRBV4-2 with TRBJ2-7; D is possibly TRBD2 (8 bases). In germline, CDR1 is LGHNA, CDR2 YNFKEQ. The CDR3 is 18 amino acids. V lost 2 bases, J lost 4 bases, and 24 bases lay in between. CDR3 bases: TGTGCCAGCAGCCAACCCGGGGGGGGAACAGGGGAGACGTACGAGCAGTACTTC. Residues: CASSQPGGGTGETYEQYF.

The rearrangement links TRBV7-8 to TRBJ1-2, with 9 positions matching TRBD1. The trim removed 5 bases at V and 0 bases at J, leaving 7 bases unmatched. CDR3 size: 16 residues. Germline V lookup: CDR1 SGHVS, CDR2 FQNEAQ. CDR3 region: CASSDRQGVANYGYTF. Written as DNA, the CDR3 is TGTGCCAGCAGCGACCGACAGGGGGTTGCTAACTATGGCTACACCTTC. Full variable domain (rest looked up from reference TRBV7-8 and TRBJ1-2): GAGVSQSPRYKVAKRGQDVALRCDPISGHVSLFWYQQALGQGPEFLTYFQNEAQLDKSGLPSDRFFAERPEGSVSTLKIQRTQQEDSAVYLCASSDRQGVANYGYTFGSGTRLTVV.

V gene TRBV18 combines with J gene TRBJ2-3; 7 bases align to TRBD2. Germline V CDR1 and CDR2: KGHSH, LQKENI. CDR3 length: 15 residues. J gave up 3 bases and V 2 bases, and 5 bases lay outside the gene matches. Here the CDR3 DNA reads TGTGCCAGCTCACCAAGGGCTAGCGGTACAGATACGCAGTATTTT. This translates into CASSPRASGTDTQYF.

The chain uses TRBV11-2 and TRBJ2-7, with a weak D call TRBD2 (5 bases). The germline V gene encodes CDR1 SGHAT and CDR2 FQNNGV. V lost 2 bases and J lost 6, with 14 bases in between. This CDR3 is built from 14 residues. This chain's CDR3 is CASSLNPGIVEQYF. DNA of the CDR3: TGTGCCAGCAGCTTAAATCCGGGGATAGTCGAGCAGTACTTC.

The chain links TRBV10-1 to TRBJ1-6, with D unresolved. The CDR3 loop spans 14 amino acids. The germline V gene encodes CDR1 WNHNN and CDR2 SYGVQD (reference sequence). The V and J ends lost 0 bases and 8 bases respectively, with 8 bases between them. The CDR3 DNA sequence: TGCGCCAGCAGTGAGTCGGGCCCGCATTCACCCCTCCACTTT. Translated: CASSESGPHSPLHF.

The CDR3 is CASGLSGGHYGYTF. CDR3 DNA sequence: TGTGCCAGCGGACTGTCAGGGGGCCACTATGGCTACACCTTC. The chain joins TRBV28 to TRBJ1-2, with 8 bases lining up with TRBD1. Germline CDR1 reads MDHEN; CDR2 reads SYDVKM. Trimming cost V 8 bases and J 3 bases; bases outside gene matches: 8. This CDR3 has 14 residues.

This clone was detected once. V gene TRBV2 combines with J gene TRBJ1-5, with unresolved D. The V end lost 2 bases, the J end lost 2 bases, and 10 bases lay between the germline ends. The germline V gene has CDR1 SNHLY and CDR2 FYNNEI. The CDR3 has 15 residues. CDR3 DNA: TGTGCCAGCAGTGAATTGGAACGGGGCAATCAGCCCCAGCATTTT. It codes for CASSELERGNQPQHF.

The chain is built from TRBV7-9 and TRBJ2-7; TRBD2 is a possible D gene (5 bases). Trimming took 0 bases from V and 6 from J, leaving 9 bases between them. This CDR3 spans 13 amino acids. Germline assignment: CDR1 SEHNR and CDR2 FQNEAQ (reference sequence). The CDR3 sequence is CASSLATIGEQYF. As DNA, the CDR3 is TGTGCCAGCAGCTTAGCGACTATTGGCGAGCAGTACTTC.

This clone occurred once. The V call is TRBV28, the J call TRBJ1-5, with D possibly TRBD1 on 6 matching bases. V gave up 5 bases and J gave up 0 bases, with 14 bases separating them. CDR1 is MDHEN and CDR2 is SYDVKM in the germline V gene. This CDR3 contains 16 residues. The CDR3 spells CASSPPRDTSNQPQHF. For the CDR3, the DNA is TGTGCCAGCAGTCCCCCTCGGGACACTAGCAATCAGCCCCAGCATTTT.

V usage is TRBV29-1 and J usage is TRBJ1-4; D remains ambiguous. V lost 4 bases to trimming and J lost 4 bases, with 10 bases between them. The CDR3 loop spans 13 amino acids. Germline values: CDR1 SQVTM, CDR2 ANQGSEA. The CDR3 loop reads CSVGGTHNEKLFF. The CDR3 nucleotides read TGCAGCGTTGGAGGTACTCATAATGAAAAACTGTTTTTT.

J is TRBJ1-5 and V is TRBV2; D gene uncertain. Trimming left V 8 bases short and J 7 bases short, with 18 bases between. CDR1 and CDR2 (germline): SNHLY, FYNNEI. The CDR3 runs to 14 residues. The CDR3 is CASVRAEEGQPQHF. CDR3 bases: TGTGCCAGCGTTCGGGCCGAGGAGGGCCAGCCCCAGCATTTT.

This rearrangement joins TRBV6-5 to TRBJ1-3; 7 positions match TRBD1. Losses at the gene ends were 6 bases for V and 1 base for J; bases not matched to a gene: 3. Germline assignment: CDR1 MNHEY and CDR2 SVGAGI. The CDR3 sequence is 14 residues long. The DNA of the CDR3 is TGTGCCAGCAGCCAACAGGGGTCTGGAAACACCATATATTTT. This codes for CASSQQGSGNTIYF.

This chain uses TRBV19 with TRBJ2-5, with 8 bases lining up with TRBD1. In germline, CDR1 is LNHDA, CDR2 SQIVND (reference sequence). Germline trimming cut 5 bases from V and 2 bases from J; bases unmatched to any gene: 1. The CDR3 is 13 residues long. The CDR3 reads CASSWDRQETQYF. The CDR3 DNA follows: TGTGCCAGTAGTTGGGACAGGCAAGAGACCCAGTACTTC.

The V gene is TRBV27, the J gene TRBJ1-2; TRBD1 agrees at 10 bases. The germline V gene has CDR1 MNHEY and CDR2 SMNVEV (reference sequence). The CDR3 is made up of 15 amino acids. V lost 2 bases, J lost 6 bases, and 6 bases stayed unmatched. The CDR3 here is CASSLRTGTGDGYTF. In DNA, the CDR3 is TGTGCCAGCAGTTTACGGACCGGGACAGGGGATGGCTACACCTTC.

In regard to this clone: One end of the junction is discordant with germline, which a read error may explain. V and J are TRBV28 and TRBJ1-3; D remains unclear. This CDR3 has 13 residues. Germline assignment: CDR1 MDHEN and CDR2 SYDVKM. The CDR3 loop is CASGLGPGNTIYF. The DNA for the CDR3 is TGTGCCAGCGGTTTAGGCCCTGGAAACACCATATATTTT.

The chain carries TRBV6-5 and TRBJ2-5; D is undetermined. V lost 1 base and J lost 2, with 8 bases in between. The CDR3 length is 14 residues. Germline CDR1 is MNHEY and CDR2 is SVGAGI. Written as DNA, the CDR3 is TGTGCCAGCAGTTACTACCCAGCACAAGAGACCCAGTACTTC. Its translation is CASSYYPAQETQYF.

This chain connects TRBV18 to TRBJ1-3; D uncertain. V lost 3 bases and J lost 2, with 5 bases in between. This CDR3 comprises 13 residues. Germline V gives CDR1 KGHSH, CDR2 LQKENI. The CDR3 spells CASSPGTGNTIYF. CDR3 in DNA: TGTGCCAGCTCACCTGGGACTGGAAACACCATATATTTT.

The chain carries TRBV28 and TRBJ1-2; D is ambiguous. Germline V gives CDR1 MDHEN, CDR2 SYDVKM. The CDR3 is made up of 13 amino acids. Trimming left V 8 bases short and J 0 bases short, with 10 bases between. The CDR3 is CASSPPANYGYTF. The CDR3 coding sequence is TGTGCCAGCTCCCCCCCCGCTAACTATGGCTACACCTTC.

CDR3: CASTTGSGELFF. In nucleotides, the CDR3 is TGTGCCAGCACAACGGGATCAGGGGAGCTGTTTTTT. The rearrangement links TRBV28 to TRBJ2-2; D may be TRBD2 (5 bases). The CDR3 covers 12 residues. V was pared by 7 bases and J by 8 bases, with 11 bases between. Germline lookup yields CDR1 MDHEN and CDR2 SYDVKM.

This chain joins TRBV28 and TRBJ1-1; unclear D gene. Germline V gene sequence: CDR1 MDHEN, CDR2 SYDVKM. Trimming took 8 bases from V and 4 from J, leaving 23 bases between them. The CDR3 has 16 amino acids. CDR3 loop: CASPSPAALGSTEAFF. CDR3 sequence (DNA): TGTGCCAGCCCTTCTCCGGCAGCCTTGGGGAGCACTGAAGCTTTCTTT.

The chain carries TRBV7-9 and TRBJ2-3; no reliable D call. Germline lookup yields CDR1 SEHNR and CDR2 FQNEAQ (reference sequence). The CDR3 runs to 12 residues. V was cut by 3 bases and J by 8 bases, with 9 bases left in between. CDR3 DNA: TGTGCCAGCAGCTTGGAAGTGAGTACGCAGTATTTT. Translated: CASSLEVSTQYF.

The chain carries TRBV4-2 and TRBJ2-1; TRBD2 agrees at 8 bases. V was clipped by 0 bases and J by 12 bases; unmatched bases: 4. This CDR3 is built from 13 residues. The germline gives CDR1 LGHNA, CDR2 YNFKEQ. The CDR3 bases are TGTGCCAGCAGCCAAGAAGTCGGGACTAGGCAGTTCTTC. It is translated as CASSQEVGTRQFF.

The table lists this clone with a count of one. The chain employs TRBV25-1 and TRBJ2-1; D remains ambiguous. Germline V lookup: CDR1 MGHDK, CDR2 SYGVNS. With 0 bases removed from V and 0 bases from J, the gap between germline ends came to 12 bases. CDR3 length: 17 amino acids. The DNA of the CDR3 is TGTGCCAGCAGTGAATATTCGGGCGTCAGCTCCTACAATGAGCAGTTCTTC. It yields the protein CASSEYSGVSSYNEQFF.